The clone carrying this T cell receptor (beta chain) has a count of ten or more. This entry comes from a study of chronic HIV infection and antiretroviral therapy. The germline gives CDR1 MNHEY, CDR2 SVGAGI. The CDR3 has 14 amino acids. V gave up 6 bases and J gave up 10 bases; unmatched junction bases: 6. TCRdb processed the 5' RACE reads anew with MiXCR; each CDR3 protein has one entry. This sample carries 30,000 to 45,000 distinct CDR3 sequences, more than 8% of them seen once, and the ten largest clones take approximately 2.6%. This TCR derives from an adult who had HIV and had not received antiretroviral therapy, or was an uninfected healthy control (not recorded which). The sample taken for sequencing was peripheral blood. The gene calls are TRBV6-5 and TRBJ1-6; 10 bases are a match to TRBD1. The CDR3 DNA reads TGTGCCAGCAGCTCCGACAGGGGGCTATCACCCCTCCACTTT. Protein: CASSSDRGLSPLHF.